The rows below give T cell receptor beta chains drawn from one sample of a study of cytomegalovirus exposure and HLA in healthy donors. This table comes from immunoSEQ multiplex PCR, and its TCRdb copy is limited to in-frame clones, with some not included. Of about 130,000 clones listed, roughly 70% are singletons. Source material: PBMCs. The receptors were gathered from a man between 40 and 49 years old in good health and CMV-seronegative. Each CDR3 is given with its conserved first and last residue. A D gene is named only where the DNA matches it firmly. Size is omitted from some rows. Given values are once, few, many or a class for expanded clones.

clone_size,j_call,d_call,v_call,cdr3_aa,cdr3_nt
NA,TRBJ2-1,TRBD2,TRBV28,CASSRLAGGHEQFF,TGTGCCAGCAGCCGACTAGCGGGAGGGCATGAGCAGTTCTTC
NA,TRBJ1-6,TRBD1,TRBV9,CASSIRGFSPLHF,TGTGCCAGCAGCATCAGGGGGTTTTCACCCCTCCACTTT
once,TRBJ2-3,TRBD2,TRBV11-3,CASRRASGGAATTDTQYF,TGTGCCAGCAGGCGGGCTAGCGGGGGGGCTGCCACGACAGATACGCAGTATTTT
NA,TRBJ2-7,NA,TRBV5-1,CASSLHPREGQEQYF,TGCGCCAGCAGCCTCCACCCCCGGGAAGGCCAAGAGCAGTACTTC
NA,TRBJ2-2,NA,TRBV2,CASTHNYGTSTGELFF,TGTGCCAGCACTCACAACTATGGAACGAGCACCGGGGAGCTGTTTTTT
NA,TRBJ1-3,NA,TRBV29-1,CSAMTEPLVGNTIYF,TGCAGCGCTATGACAGAACCACTGGTTGGAAACACCATATATTTT
NA,TRBJ2-6,NA,TRBV9,CASSKQSSGANVLTF,TGTGCCAGCAGCAAGCAATCCTCTGGGGCCAACGTCCTGACTTTC
NA,TRBJ2-7,TRBD2,TRBV30,CAWSRSRTSMNTEQYF,TGTGCCTGGAGTAGGTCGAGGACTAGCATGAACACCGAGCAGTACTTC
NA,TRBJ1-1,NA,TRBV7-9,CASSLEVGGGTEAFF,TGTGCCAGCAGCTTAGAGGTAGGGGGTGGAACTGAAGCTTTCTTT
NA,TRBJ2-5,TRBD1,TRBV25-1,CASSGYGTGPETQYF,TGTGCCAGCAGTGGCTACGGGACAGGGCCCGAGACCCAGTACTTC
NA,TRBJ2-3,TRBD1,TRBV10-3,CAIAGQGGPDTQYF,TGTGCCATCGCGGGACAGGGGGGTCCAGATACGCAGTATTTT
NA,TRBJ2-1,TRBD2,TRBV6-5,CASSASGGGGNEQFF,TGTGCCAGCAGTGCTAGCGGGGGAGGAGGAAATGAGCAGTTCTTC
NA,TRBJ2-3,TRBD2,TRBV27,CASSLIAGVMRDTQYF,TGTGCCAGCAGTTTAATAGCGGGGGTAATGAGAGATACGCAGTATTTT
NA,TRBJ1-4,NA,TRBV15,CATSIATNEKLFF,TGTGCCACCAGCATCGCAACTAATGAAAAACTGTTTTTT
NA,TRBJ2-2,NA,TRBV7-3,CASSPPDRGGELFF,TGTGCCAGCAGCCCACCAGACCGCGGCGGGGAGCTGTTTTTT
NA,TRBJ1-5,NA,TRBV19,CASSLSAGDQPQHF,TGTGCCAGTAGTTTGTCAGCGGGAGATCAGCCCCAGCATTTT
NA,TRBJ1-3,NA,TRBV30,CAWSAGVSRNTIYF,TGTGCCTGGAGTGCAGGGGTGTCGCGAAACACCATATATTTT
NA,TRBJ2-5,TRBD2,TRBV30,CAWRDGTSGLETQYF,TGTGCCTGGAGGGATGGGACTAGCGGGTTGGAGACCCAGTACTTC
few,TRBJ1-5,TRBD1,TRBV19,CASSTDRGRARNQPQHF,TGTGCCAGTAGTACCGACAGGGGGCGGGCGAGAAATCAGCCCCAGCATTTT
NA,TRBJ2-3,TRBD2,TRBV30,CAWASGPTDTQYF,TGTGCCTGGGCTAGCGGGCCAACAGATACGCAGTATTTT
NA,TRBJ2-2,TRBD1,TRBV6-4,CASSDWDRVKKALNTGELFF,TGTGCCAGCAGTGACTGGGACAGGGTCAAGAAGGCGTTGAACACCGGGGAGCTGTTTTTT
NA,TRBJ2-3,TRBD2,TRBV9,CASSLRGSGPTDTQYF,TGTGCCAGCAGCCTCCGGGGTAGCGGGCCCACAGATACGCAGTATTTT
NA,TRBJ1-1,NA,TRBV19,CASSISTLGATEAFF,TGTGCCAGTAGTATCTCGACCCTTGGGGCCACTGAAGCTTTCTTT
once,TRBJ1-3,TRBD1,TRBV10-3,CAISQMTGPGNTIYF,TGTGCCATCAGCCAAATGACAGGGCCTGGAAACACCATATATTTT
NA,TRBJ1-1,NA,TRBV9,CASSVVWFTAEAFF,TGTGCCAGCAGCGTAGTTTGGTTTACGGCTGAAGCTTTCTTT
NA,TRBJ2-7,TRBD1,TRBV5-6,CASSPGTGAYEQYF,TGTGCCAGCAGCCCCGGGACAGGGGCCTACGAGCAGTACTTC
few,TRBJ1-1,TRBD1,TRBV4-1,CASSQAPDRGSEAFF,TGCGCCAGCAGCCAAGCCCCGGACAGGGGTTCTGAAGCTTTCTTT
NA,TRBJ2-1,NA,TRBV4-3,CASSQDNPSISYPDNEQFF,TGCGCCAGCAGCCAAGATAATCCTAGCATCAGCTACCCAGACAATGAGCAGTTCTTC
NA,TRBJ2-1,TRBD2,TRBV13,CASSYATSGKYNEQFF,TGTGCCAGCAGCTATGCGACTAGCGGAAAGTACAATGAGCAGTTCTTC
few,TRBJ1-5,NA,TRBV6-6,CASSVGEPQHF,TGTGCCAGCAGTGTCGGGGAGCCCCAGCATTTT
NA,TRBJ2-5,NA,TRBV7-8,CASSLGAGVLQTQYF,TGTGCCAGCAGCTTAGGGGCCGGCGTCTTGCAGACCCAGTACTTC
NA,TRBJ2-1,NA,TRBV2,CASRRDQSTLQFF,TGTGCCAGCAGGCGGGACCAATCTACTTTGCAGTTCTTC
NA,TRBJ2-2,NA,TRBV18,CASSPLGQNTGELFF,TGTGCCAGCTCACCACTGGGACAGAACACCGGGGAGCTGTTTTTT
once,TRBJ2-5,TRBD2,TRBV18,CASSPRAPTSGETQYF,TGTGCCAGCTCACCAAGGGCCCCAACTAGCGGAGAGACCCAGTACTTC
once,TRBJ2-2,NA,TRBV19,CASSRTIYTGELFF,TGTGCCAGTAGTAGGACTATTTACACCGGGGAGCTGTTTTTT